Listed below are T cell receptor beta chains from one sample, sequenced in a study of blood T cell repertoires in COVID-19. Data came from immunoSEQ multiplex PCR; TCRdb stores just in-frame clones and leaves some out. The sample lists 70,000 to 85,000 clones; 80% to 90% were seen once. The sample taken for sequencing was peripheral blood. The receptors were gathered from a man older than 75 with active or convalescent COVID-19. CDR3s include the opening cysteine and the closing phenylalanine or tryptophan. Fields, in order: V gene, D gene, CDR3 length, J gene, clone size, CDR3 protein, CDR3 DNA. D genes are given only for firm matches. Clone size, where shown, is once, few, many, or a class for clones that have expanded.

>TRBV27|NA|16|TRBJ1-2|NA
CASRLTSGGGVYGYTF
TGTGCCAGCAGGTTAACGTCGGGGGGTGGCGTCTATGGCTACACCTTC
>TRBV6-2/TRBV6-3|TRBD2|17|TRBJ2-3|NA
CASSYPPGTTSGDTQYF
TGTGCCAGCAGTTACCCGCCCGGGACTACCTCAGGAGATACGCAGTATTTT
>TRBV9|TRBD2|14|TRBJ2-5|NA
CASSQTSAPGTQYF
TGTGCCAGCAGCCAAACTAGCGCCCCCGGTACCCAGTACTTC
>TRBV5-6|NA|16|TRBJ2-7|NA
CASSALSPGRVHEQYF
TGTGCCAGCAGCGCACTGTCCCCGGGAAGGGTCCACGAGCAGTACTTC
>TRBV29-1|TRBD1|13|TRBJ1-2|NA
CSGYDRGSYGYTF
TGCAGCGGGTACGACAGGGGGTCCTATGGCTACACCTTC
>TRBV20-1|NA|13|TRBJ1-4|NA
CSASSRMDEKLFF
TGCAGTGCTAGTTCCAGGATGGATGAAAAACTGTTTTTT
>TRBV5-1|NA|13|TRBJ1-1|NA
CASSPHTNTEAFF
TGCGCCAGCAGCCCGCACACGAACACTGAAGCTTTCTTT
>TRBV30|NA|11|TRBJ1-1|NA
CAWSVVGGAFF
TGTGCCTGGAGTGTGGTGGGGGGGGCTTTCTTT
>TRBV14|NA|15|TRBJ2-7|once
CASSQGFGRAYEQYF
TGTGCCAGCAGCCAAGGTTTCGGGCGGGCCTACGAGCAGTACTTC
>TRBV28|TRBD1|15|TRBJ1-2|NA
CASRQGAQGNYGYTF
TGTGCCAGCAGACAGGGGGCTCAGGGTAACTATGGCTACACCTTC
>TRBV9|NA|15|TRBJ2-7|NA
CASSPLAGAGLEQYF
TGTGCCAGCAGCCCACTGGCGGGGGCTGGGCTCGAGCAGTACTTC
>TRBV7-2|TRBD1|15|TRBJ1-2|NA
CASSLRAGTGSGYTF
TGTGCCAGCAGCCTACGGGCGGGGACAGGTTCTGGCTACACCTTC
>TRBV20-1|TRBD2|15|TRBJ2-5|once
CSASGAPRGGETQYF
TGCAGTGCTAGTGGGGCCCCCCGGGGGGGAGAGACCCAGTACTTC
>TRBV6-5|TRBD1|15|TRBJ1-5|NA
CASSDSGGRNQPQHF
TGTGCCAGCAGTGACTCAGGGGGACGCAATCAGCCCCAGCATTTT
>TRBV7-2|NA|15|TRBJ2-1|NA
CASSLPKGEGVEQFF
TGTGCCAGCAGCTTACCAAAGGGGGAAGGGGTTGAGCAGTTCTTC